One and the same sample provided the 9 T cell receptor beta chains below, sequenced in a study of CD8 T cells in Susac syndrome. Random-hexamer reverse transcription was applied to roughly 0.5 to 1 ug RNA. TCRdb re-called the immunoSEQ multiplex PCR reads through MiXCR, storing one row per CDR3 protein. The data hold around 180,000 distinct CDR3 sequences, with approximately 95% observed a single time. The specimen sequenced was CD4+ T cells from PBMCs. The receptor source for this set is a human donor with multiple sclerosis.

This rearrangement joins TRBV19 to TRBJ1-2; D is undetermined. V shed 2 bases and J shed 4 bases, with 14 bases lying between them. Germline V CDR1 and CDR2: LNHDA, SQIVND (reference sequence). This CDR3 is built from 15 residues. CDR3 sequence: CASSILRLEGYGYTF. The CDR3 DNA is TGTGCCAGTAGTATACTCCGGCTAGAGGGCTATGGCTACACCTTC.

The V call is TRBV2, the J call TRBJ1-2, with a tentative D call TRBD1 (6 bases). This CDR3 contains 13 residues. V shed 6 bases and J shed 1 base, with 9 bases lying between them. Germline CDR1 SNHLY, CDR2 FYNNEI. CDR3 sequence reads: CASSADSNYGYTF. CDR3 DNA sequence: TGTGCCAGCAGCGCGGACAGTAACTATGGCTACACCTTC.

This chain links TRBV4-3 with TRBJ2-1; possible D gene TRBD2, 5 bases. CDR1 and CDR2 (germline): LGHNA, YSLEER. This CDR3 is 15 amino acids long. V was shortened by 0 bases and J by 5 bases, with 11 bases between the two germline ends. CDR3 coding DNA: TGCGCCAGCAGCCAAGATTTGAGACTAAACAATGAGCAGTTCTTC. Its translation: CASSQDLRLNNEQFF.

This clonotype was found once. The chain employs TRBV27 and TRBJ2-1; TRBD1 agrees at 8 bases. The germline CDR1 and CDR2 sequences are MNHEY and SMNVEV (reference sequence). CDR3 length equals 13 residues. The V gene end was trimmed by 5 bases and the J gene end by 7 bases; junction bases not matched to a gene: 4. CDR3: CASSPRQGNEQFF. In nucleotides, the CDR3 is TGTGCCAGCAGTCCGCGACAGGGGAATGAGCAGTTCTTC.

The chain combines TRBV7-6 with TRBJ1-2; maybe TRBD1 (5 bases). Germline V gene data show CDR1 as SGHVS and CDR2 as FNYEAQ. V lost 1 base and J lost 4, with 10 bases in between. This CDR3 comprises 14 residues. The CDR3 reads CASSLDIGGYGYTF. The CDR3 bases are TGTGCCAGCAGCTTAGACATCGGGGGCTATGGCTACACCTTC.

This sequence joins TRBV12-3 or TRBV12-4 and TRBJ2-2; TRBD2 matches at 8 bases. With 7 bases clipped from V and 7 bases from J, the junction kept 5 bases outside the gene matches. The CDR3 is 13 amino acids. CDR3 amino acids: CASNFGTSGELFF. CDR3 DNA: TGTGCCAGCAACTTCGGGACTAGCGGGGAGCTGTTTTTT.

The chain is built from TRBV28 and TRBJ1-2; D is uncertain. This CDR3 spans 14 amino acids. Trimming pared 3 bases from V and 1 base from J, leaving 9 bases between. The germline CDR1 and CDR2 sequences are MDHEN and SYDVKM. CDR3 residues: CASSFSLNNYGYTF. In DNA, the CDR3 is TGTGCCAGCAGTTTCTCCCTTAATAACTATGGCTACACCTTC.

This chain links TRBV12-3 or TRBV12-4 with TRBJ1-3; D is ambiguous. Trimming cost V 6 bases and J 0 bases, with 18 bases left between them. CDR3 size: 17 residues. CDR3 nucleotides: TGTGCCAGCAGCCCGTACGTTGGACGCCTCTCTGGAAACACCATATATTTT. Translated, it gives CASSPYVGRLSGNTIYF.

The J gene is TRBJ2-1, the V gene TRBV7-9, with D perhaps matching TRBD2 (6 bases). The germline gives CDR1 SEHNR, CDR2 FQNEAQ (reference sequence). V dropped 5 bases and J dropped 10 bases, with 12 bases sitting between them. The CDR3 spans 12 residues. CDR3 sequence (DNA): TGTGCCAGCAGCCGCGCGCTAGCGGAGCAGTTCTTC. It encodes CASSRALAEQFF.